The 14 T cell receptor beta chains below were found in one sample sequenced in a study of identifying expanded T cells in peripheral blood. Clones were read by immunoSEQ multiplex PCR, and TCRdb kept only the in-frame ones, dropping some. The sample shows 85,000 to 120,000 clones, 88% of them seen only once. What was sequenced was blood. The receptors here all came from a person between 18 and 70 years old in good health.

This chain connects TRBV25-1 to TRBJ1-2; D is possibly TRBD1 (5 bases). Germline values: CDR1 MGHDK, CDR2 SYGVNS. The CDR3 is 12 amino acids. Trimming removed 4 bases at V and 7 bases at J, with 10 bases between. The CDR3 reads CASSGGRGGYTF. For the CDR3, the DNA is TGTGCCAGCAGTGGGGGGAGGGGTGGCTACACCTTC.

The chain is built from TRBV5-4 and TRBJ2-2; D gene uncertain. CDR1 and CDR2 (germline): SGHNT, YYREEE (reference sequence). The ends were cut back, 1 base at V and 3 bases at J, with 7 bases in the middle. CDR3 length: 14 amino acids. This CDR3 is CASSLWQYTGELFF. Written as DNA, the CDR3 is TGTGCCAGCAGCTTGTGGCAGTACACCGGGGAGCTGTTTTTT.

V is TRBV25-1 and J is TRBJ2-3; 8 bases fit TRBD2. V shed 1 base, J shed 6 bases, and the junction held 12 bases outside the gene matches. Germline CDR1 MGHDK, CDR2 SYGVNS. The length of the CDR3 is 17 residues. The DNA for the CDR3 is TGTGCCAGCAGTGAATCCGTGGGAGCGGGAGAAAGGGATACGCAGTATTTT. Translating gives CASSESVGAGERDTQYF.

The gene calls are TRBV28 and TRBJ1-1, with D uncertain. The CDR3 consists of 12 residues. Germline V gene lookup returns CDR1 MDHEN and CDR2 SYDVKM. V was trimmed by 3 bases and J by 1 base, leaving 3 bases between them. The CDR3 loop reads CASSFWNTEAFF. CDR3 nucleotides: TGTGCCAGCAGTTTTTGGAACACTGAAGCTTTCTTT.

The J gene is TRBJ1-2, the V gene TRBV7-2, with 8 positions matching TRBD1. The germline V gene encodes CDR1 SGHTA and CDR2 FQGNSA. The CDR3 runs 13 residues. The junction had 6 bases not matched to a gene; V was cut back by 5 bases and J by 7 bases. Written as DNA, the CDR3 is TGTGCCAGCAGCCCGGACAGGGCCACTGGCTACACCTTC. This gives the protein CASSPDRATGYTF.

The chain is built from TRBV6-5 and TRBJ1-1; D gene unclear. Germline CDR1 and CDR2: MNHEY and SVGAGI. Deletions cut 8 bases from V and 8 bases from J, with 18 bases between. The length of the CDR3 is 13 residues. CDR3 in amino acids: CASASGRILEAFF. In nucleotides, the CDR3 is TGTGCCAGCGCCTCAGGCCGAATCTTGGAAGCTTTCTTT.

For the CDR3, the DNA is TGTGCCAGCAGCCCTGATGAAAAAGAGACCCAGTACTTC. This gives the protein CASSPDEKETQYF. The V call is TRBV28, the J call TRBJ2-5; D is undetermined. The germline V gene encodes CDR1 MDHEN and CDR2 SYDVKM. CDR3 length: 13 amino acids. Trimming pared 6 bases from V and 3 bases from J, leaving 11 bases between.

The chain employs TRBV30 and TRBJ2-7; possibly TRBD1 for D (5 bases). This CDR3 contains 13 residues. V shed 0 bases and J shed 5 bases, with 11 bases lying between them. CDR1 and CDR2 from the germline V gene are GTSNPN and SVGIG (reference sequence). CDR3 in amino acids: CAWSVGVVHEQYF. The CDR3 bases are TGTGCCTGGAGTGTAGGGGTGGTCCACGAGCAGTACTTC.

The chain carries TRBV6-6 and TRBJ2-7; no reliable D call. Germline CDR1 reads MNHNY; CDR2 reads SVGAGI (reference sequence). V dropped 2 bases and J dropped 5 bases, with 10 bases sitting between them. The CDR3 is 13 amino acids. CDR3 DNA sequence: TGTGCCAGCAGTTACGGCGGCTGGAACGAGCAGTACTTC. As protein: CASSYGGWNEQYF.

The chain has TRBV18 and TRBJ2-7; D may be TRBD2 (6 bases). CDR1 and CDR2 (germline): KGHSH, LQKENI. CDR3 length: 15 residues. The ends were cut back, 1 base at V and 2 bases at J, with 12 bases in the middle. This CDR3 reads CASSPQRAVTYEQYF. In DNA, the CDR3 is TGTGCCAGCTCACCACAGCGGGCAGTAACCTACGAGCAGTACTTC.

The chain joins TRBV29-1 to TRBJ1-1; D is uncertain. CDR3 length: 14 residues. Germline values: CDR1 SQVTM, CDR2 ANQGSEA. The V and J ends lost 3 bases and 1 base respectively, with 12 bases between them. This chain's CDR3 is CSVEDEKGNTEAFF. In nucleotides, the CDR3 is TGCAGCGTTGAGGACGAAAAAGGGAACACTGAAGCTTTCTTT. The entire variable domain, with the rest obtained from reference TRBV29-1 and TRBJ1-1, is as follows: SAVISQKPSRDICQRGTSLTIQCQVDSQVTMMFWYRQQPGQSLTLIATANQGSEATYESGFVIDKFPISRPNLTFSTLTVSNMSPEDSSIYLCSVEDEKGNTEAFFGQGTRLTVV.

The CDR3 nucleotides are TGTGCCAGCAGCATAGGAGGTCGCCTAAGCACAGATACGCAGTATTTT. Protein product: CASSIGGRLSTDTQYF. This sequence joins TRBV5-4 and TRBJ2-3, with D perhaps matching TRBD2 (5 bases). CDR3 length: 16 amino acids. Germline-derived CDR1 and CDR2 are SGHNT and YYREEE (reference sequence). The ends were cut back, 4 bases at V and 0 bases at J, with 15 bases in the middle.

The chain is built from TRBV27 and TRBJ1-5, with D unclear. CDR3 length: 15 amino acids. Trimming cost V 0 bases and J 3 bases, with 9 bases left between them. Germline loops: CDR1 MNHEY, CDR2 SMNVEV (reference sequence). The CDR3 loop is CASSLSSGNNQPQHF. The CDR3 nucleotides are TGTGCCAGCAGTTTATCATCAGGAAACAATCAGCCCCAGCATTTT.

The chain uses TRBV4-2 and TRBJ1-1; a weak D match, TRBD1 (5 bases). The CDR3 covers 15 residues. Germline values: CDR1 LGHNA, CDR2 YNFKEQ. The V end was cut by 0 bases, the J end by 5 bases, with 13 bases between. The CDR3 DNA reads TGTGCCAGCAGCCAAGATTTTCAGGGAAGGACTGAAGCTTTCTTT. Amino acid sequence: CASSQDFQGRTEAFF.